This T cell receptor delta chain is from a study of Vδ1+ human thymocytes. This clone has just a few counts. What it recognizes is unknown. RNA was extracted from the cells and then reverse transcribed. Multiplex PCR used pooled V-gene forward primers and a constant-region reverse primer to amplify CDR3s. TCRdb fed the multiplex PCR reads into CATT to redo clone calling. The sample includes around 56,000 delta-chain clones, approximately 16% of them seen just once. Trimming cost V 0 bases and J 0 bases; bases outside gene matches: 9. Germline CDR1 and CDR2: TSWWSYY and QGS. This CDR3 is built from 19 residues. Study conclusions and caveats: Thymic TRG and TRD repertoires appeared highly polyclonal, with Gaussian CDR3 length distributions.

Sequenced: Vdelta1+ gamma-delta thymocytes from the thymus. The sample's subset: FACS-sorted CD3+ TCRalphabeta- TCRVdelta1+ TCRVdelta2- thymocytes. The sequence was obtained from a girl less than two years old who had congenital heart surgery. The chain combines TRDV1 with TRDJ1, with 11 bases fitting TRDD3. DNA of the CDR3: TGTGCTCTTGGGGAACTATGGCAGCTGGGGGATACCCACACCGATAAACTCATCTTT. Translation: CALGELWQLGDTHTDKLIF.